This T cell receptor beta chain was profiled in a study of T cells in Graves' hyperthyroidism and ophthalmopathy. Broader study findings: In simple terms, a model built on 13 V-J features told ophthalmopathy apart from stable hyperthyroidism.

The germline gives CDR1 SGHDN, CDR2 FVKESK. V shed 2 bases and J 2 bases; nucleotides not matched to a gene: 5. This CDR3 contains 16 residues. This clonotype was seen a few times. Its antigen is unidentified. RNA transcripts were the template for amplifying TCR beta CDR3 regions. The TCR CDR3 first-round RT-PCR relied on the HTBI primer set. From the multiplex PCR reads, TCRdb called clonotypes with MiXCR, one entry per CDR3 protein. The sample lists about 740,000 distinct CDR3 sequences, less than 15% seen once, with 9.5% to 13% in the top ten. This TCR was sampled from a woman between 18 and 29 years old with Graves' hyperthyroidism. The V gene is TRBV14, the J gene TRBJ2-7, with TRBD2 matching over 11 bases. The specimen was blood. CDR3 region: CASSQPTSGTTYEQYF. The CDR3 DNA follows: TGTGCCAGCAGCCAACCGACTAGCGGGACCACCTACGAGCAGTACTTC.